These 30 T cell receptor beta chains share one sample of origin, sequenced in a study of blood T cell repertoires in COVID-19. Assay used: immunoSEQ multiplex PCR; TCRdb lists only in-frame clones, some missing. Altogether about 69,000 clones are present, around 87% being singletons, with the ten largest covering around 5.3%. The sample consisted of peripheral blood. These receptors were collected from a man in his forties or fifties with acute or convalescent COVID-19.

The CDR3 sequence is CASSARTSGRGGETQYF. The CDR3 DNA sequence: TGTGCCAGCAGCGCCCGGACTAGCGGGAGGGGCGGAGAGACCCAGTACTTC. The V gene is TRBV9, the J gene TRBJ2-5; 15 positions agree with TRBD2. Trimming at V came to 3 bases and at J to 4 bases, leaving 7 bases not matched to a gene. Germline assignment: CDR1 SGDLS and CDR2 YYNGEE. This CDR3 has 17 residues. The full variable domain, with the rest looked up from reference TRBV9 and TRBJ2-5, is DSGVTQTPKHLITATGQRVTLRCSPRSGDLSVYWYQQSLDQGLQFLIQYYNGEERAKGNILERFSAQQFPDLHSELNLSSLELGDSALYFCASSARTSGRGGETQYFGPGTRLLVL.

The V and J genes are TRBV4-1 and TRBJ1-2, with TRBD1 as a possible D gene (5 bases). The CDR3 is made up of 18 amino acids. Germline V gene data show CDR1 as MGHRA and CDR2 as YSYEKL. V lost 0 bases, J lost 2 bases, and 19 bases lay in between. The CDR3 sequence is CASSQDGSGVGPNYGYTF. Written as DNA, the CDR3 is TGCGCCAGCAGCCAAGATGGGTCGGGGGTAGGGCCGAACTATGGCTACACCTTC.

The chain joins TRBV6-6 to TRBJ2-5, with TRBD2 matching over 8 bases. Trimming cost V 2 bases and J 7 bases; bases outside gene matches: 9. The CDR3 has 15 amino acids. CDR1 and CDR2 (germline): MNHNY, SVGAGI (reference sequence). CDR3 nucleotide sequence: TGTGCCAGCAGTTACGGGACTAGATTAAGTGGGACCCAGTACTTC. Residues: CASSYGTRLSGTQYF.

In this sample, this clone turned up a few times. The V and J genes are TRBV30 and TRBJ2-5, with a tentative D call TRBD2 (7 bases). The length of the CDR3 is 15 residues. Trimming pared 2 bases from V and 4 bases from J, leaving 17 bases between. Looked up from germline, CDR1 is GTSNPN and CDR2 is SVGIG (reference sequence). The CDR3 coding sequence is TGTGCCTGGAGTTGGGGGGGGCAATGGGTAGAGACCCAGTACTTC. It codes for CAWSWGGQWVETQYF.

J is TRBJ1-1 and V is TRBV9; TRBD1 is a possible D gene (6 bases). The CDR3 has 15 residues. With 2 bases removed from V and 1 base from J, the gap between germline ends came to 12 bases. Germline lookup yields CDR1 SGDLS and CDR2 YYNGEE. The CDR3 sequence is CASSVGGRGNTEAFF. The CDR3 region has the DNA TGTGCCAGCAGCGTTGGGGGCAGGGGGAACACTGAAGCTTTCTTT.

This sequence joins TRBV19 and TRBJ1-2; D is unresolved. Germline V gene data show CDR1 as LNHDA and CDR2 as SQIVND (reference sequence). V was clipped by 3 bases and J by 5 bases, with 10 bases between them. The CDR3 has 13 residues. CDR3 in amino acids: CASSMGQLYGYTF. The CDR3 bases are TGTGCCAGTAGTATGGGCCAGTTATATGGCTACACCTTC.

The chain carries TRBV12-3 or TRBV12-4 and TRBJ1-1, with D tentatively TRBD1 (5 bases). Trimming shortened V by 5 bases and J by 12 bases, and 16 bases separated the two germline ends. This CDR3 is 12 amino acids long. For the CDR3, the DNA is TGTGCCAGCAGTCCACTGCAGGGTAGATCTTTCTTT. This codes for CASSPLQGRSFF.

The V and J genes are TRBV6-2 or TRBV6-3 and TRBJ1-5, with a tentative D call TRBD1 (5 bases). This CDR3 has 14 residues. The ends were cut back, 0 bases at V and 7 bases at J, with 10 bases in the middle. Germline CDR1 MNHEY, CDR2 SVGEGT. CDR3 coding DNA: TGTGCCAGCAGTTACTCAGGCAGGGCACAGCCCCAGCATTTT. Encoded protein: CASSYSGRAQPQHF.

Written as DNA, the CDR3 is TGTGCCAGCAGCTTACGAAGGGGCGCAACTAATGAAAAACTGTTTTTT. It yields the protein CASSLRRGATNEKLFF. This sequence joins TRBV7-9 and TRBJ1-4; TRBD1 is a possible D gene (5 bases). CDR3 size: 16 residues. V lost 2 bases, J lost 0 bases, and 10 bases lay in between. Germline V gene sequence: CDR1 SEHNR, CDR2 FQNEAQ (reference sequence).

This chain connects TRBV15 to TRBJ2-1, with D unresolved. CDR3 length equals 13 residues. Trimming pared 0 bases from V and 6 bases from J, leaving 6 bases between. The germline CDR1 and CDR2 sequences are LNHNV and YYDKDF (reference sequence). The CDR3 DNA sequence: TGTGCCACCAGCAGAGATTACGGCAATGAGCAGTTCTTC. Its translation: CATSRDYGNEQFF.

The rearrangement joins TRBV5-1 to TRBJ1-4; 9 nucleotides match TRBD1. The J segment lost 3 bases and the V segment lost 7 bases, leaving 1 base of the junction unmatched. The CDR3 has 13 amino acids. Germline values: CDR1 SGHRS, CDR2 YFSETQ. The DNA of the CDR3 is TGCGCCAGCGGGACAGGGCCTAATGAAAAACTGTTTTTT. It yields the protein CASGTGPNEKLFF. Based on the CDR3 plus reference TRBV5-1 and TRBJ1-4, the full variable domain is KAGVTQTPRYLIKTRGQQVTLSCSPISGHRSVSWYQQTPGQGLQFLFEYFSETQRNKGNFPGRFSGRQFSNSRSEMNVSTLELGDSALYLCASGTGPNEKLFFGSGTQLSVL.

V gene TRBV11-2 combines with J gene TRBJ2-2; TRBD1 matches 8 bases. The ends lost 4 bases at V and 1 base at J; junction bases unmatched: 2. The CDR3 contains 15 residues. Germline loops: CDR1 SGHAT, CDR2 FQNNGV. The CDR3 here is CASSWGTGNTGELFF. CDR3 sequence (DNA): TGTGCCAGCAGCTGGGGGACAGGGAACACCGGGGAGCTGTTTTTT.

The genes are TRBV19 and TRBJ1-2, with unresolved D. Germline assignment: CDR1 LNHDA and CDR2 SQIVND (reference sequence). The CDR3 loop spans 14 amino acids. Trimming pared 0 bases from V and 8 bases from J, leaving 13 bases between. The CDR3 DNA sequence: TGTGCCAGTAGTATAGATCGGGGAAACGGGGGCTACACCTTC. It yields the protein CASSIDRGNGGYTF.

The chain is built from TRBV27 and TRBJ1-2; TRBD1 matches 8 bases. CDR3 length: 15 amino acids. V shed 5 bases and J 4 bases; nucleotides not matched to a gene: 9. CDR1 is MNHEY and CDR2 is SMNVEV in the germline V gene (reference sequence). CDR3 sequence (DNA): TGTGCCAGCAGTAAAATACAGGGGGTTTTCTATGGCTACACCTTC. Translated, it gives CASSKIQGVFYGYTF.

The chain has TRBV9 and TRBJ2-5, with D hard to call. Per the germline V gene, CDR1 is SGDLS and CDR2 is YYNGEE. The V end was cut by 1 base, the J end by 4 bases, with 8 bases between. This CDR3 region has 13 residues. The CDR3 loop is CASSVYGGETQYF. For the CDR3, the DNA is TGTGCCAGCAGCGTATACGGCGGAGAGACCCAGTACTTC.

The V gene is TRBV13, the J gene TRBJ2-4, with TRBD2 matching 7 bases. Germline trimming cut 3 bases from V and 6 bases from J; bases unmatched to any gene: 8. CDR1 and CDR2 from the germline V gene are PRHDT and FYEKMQ (reference sequence). This CDR3 has 15 amino acids. CDR3 in amino acids: CASSFSGLVRNIQYF. CDR3 coding DNA: TGTGCCAGCAGCTTCTCCGGACTAGTAAGAAACATTCAGTACTTC.

This clone was seen a few times. The chain uses TRBV3-1 (or the pseudogene TRBV3-2) and TRBJ2-4, with 12 bases that match TRBD2. The germline gives CDR1 LGHDT, CDR2 YNNKEL (reference sequence). The V segment lost 4 bases and the J segment 7 bases; nucleotides outside the gene matches: 8. The CDR3 consists of 16 residues. This CDR3 is CASSLKTSGRGNIQYF. Written as DNA, the CDR3 is TGTGCCAGCAGCCTCAAGACTAGCGGGAGAGGGAACATTCAGTACTTC.

This clone was counted only a few times. The sample carries other DNA sequences with the same CDR3. This rearrangement joins TRBV18 to TRBJ2-1; 14 nucleotides line up with TRBD2. The V gene's germline CDR1 is KGHSH and CDR2 LQKENI. With 2 bases clipped from V and 1 base from J, the junction kept 4 bases outside the gene matches. The CDR3 has 18 residues. The CDR3, as DNA: TGTGCCAGCTCACCAATAGGACTAGCGGGAGGATCCTACAATGAGCAGTTCTTC. It specifies CASSPIGLAGGSYNEQFF.

On this clone itself: This specimen includes other DNA sequences encoding the same CDR3. This sequence joins TRBV10-3 and TRBJ1-2, with TRBD1 as a possible D gene (6 bases). The V and J ends lost 5 bases and 3 bases respectively, with 10 bases between them. The length of the CDR3 is 13 residues. Germline values: CDR1 ENHRY, CDR2 SYGVKD. The CDR3: CAISKQGDYGYTF. The DNA of the CDR3 is TGTGCCATCAGTAAACAGGGAGACTATGGCTACACCTTC.

This chain links TRBV7-6 with TRBJ2-3, with no clear D. Germline CDR1 reads SGHVS; CDR2 reads FNYEAQ. The CDR3 sequence is 15 residues long. V lost 1 base and J lost 0, with 8 bases in between. Here the CDR3 DNA reads TGTGCCAGCAGCTTAGTATCCGGGAGCACAGATACGCAGTATTTT. Amino acids: CASSLVSGSTDTQYF.

This chain connects TRBV19 to TRBJ2-2, with a possible D match to TRBD2 (6 bases). V was cut by 3 bases and J by 3 bases, with 8 bases left in between. This CDR3 comprises 14 residues. Per the germline V gene, CDR1 is LNHDA and CDR2 is SQIVND (reference sequence). The CDR3 loop is CASSIGRDTGELFF. DNA for the CDR3: TGTGCCAGTAGTATCGGGAGAGACACCGGGGAGCTGTTTTTT. The full variable domain, with the rest looked up from reference TRBV19 and TRBJ2-2, is DGGITQSPKYLFRKEGQNVTLSCEQNLNHDAMYWYRQDPGQGLRLIYYSQIVNDFQKGDIAEGYSVSREKKESFPLTVTSAQKNPTAFYLCASSIGRDTGELFFGEGSRLTVL.

In this sample, this clone turned up a few times. The chain employs TRBV3-1 (or the pseudogene TRBV3-2) and TRBJ2-1; 14 nucleotides match TRBD2. The germline CDR1 and CDR2 sequences are LGHDT and YNNKEL (reference sequence). The CDR3 contains 17 residues. V gave up 9 bases and J gave up 4 bases; unmatched junction bases: 11. The CDR3 reads CARKRTSGRRAYNEQFF. CDR3 in DNA: TGTGCCAGAAAACGGACTAGCGGGAGGAGGGCTTACAATGAGCAGTTCTTC.

The chain employs TRBV27 and TRBJ2-5; D perhaps matches TRBD1 (5 bases). This CDR3 has 14 amino acids. Germline CDR1 MNHEY, CDR2 SMNVEV (reference sequence). Trimming removed 5 bases at V and 1 base at J, with 11 bases between. The CDR3 is CASSPRQFQETQYF. CDR3 nucleotide sequence: TGTGCCAGCAGTCCGCGACAGTTCCAAGAGACCCAGTACTTC.

The V call is TRBV27, the J call TRBJ2-4; perhaps TRBD1 as D (5 bases). The germline V and J ends were trimmed by 8 bases and 1 base, with 15 bases remaining between them. The germline CDR1 and CDR2 sequences are MNHEY and SMNVEV (reference sequence). The CDR3 is 15 residues long. The CDR3 nucleotides read TGTGCCAGCGGGGATAGTGGGGCGGCCAAAAACATTCAGTACTTC. Its protein product is CASGDSGAAKNIQYF.

The chain employs TRBV6-5 and TRBJ2-3; 9 bases match TRBD2. Germline CDR1 MNHEY, CDR2 SVGAGI. The trim removed 0 bases at V and 6 bases at J, leaving 7 bases unmatched. The CDR3 covers 16 residues. CDR3 sequence reads: CASSYSGTSRGDTQYF. In nucleotides, the CDR3 is TGTGCCAGCAGTTACTCTGGGACTAGCCGGGGCGATACGCAGTATTTT.

The genes are TRBV2 and TRBJ2-1; 7 bases line up with TRBD1. The CDR3 extends over 15 amino acids. Trimming cost V 1 base and J 6 bases; bases outside gene matches: 6. Germline-derived CDR1 and CDR2 are SNHLY and FYNNEI. The CDR3 reads CASSEDRQGSNEQFF. CDR3 DNA sequence: TGTGCCAGCAGTGAAGATAGACAGGGAAGCAATGAGCAGTTCTTC.

The chain has TRBV2 and TRBJ1-2; 7 nucleotides match TRBD1. The CDR3 covers 15 residues. The V gene end was trimmed by 0 bases and the J gene end by 4 bases; junction bases not matched to a gene: 5. CDR1 SNHLY and CDR2 FYNNEI come from the germline V gene. CDR3 in amino acids: CASSEAGQWGYGYTF. In DNA form, the CDR3 reads TGTGCCAGCAGTGAAGCGGGACAGTGGGGCTATGGCTACACCTTC.

The rearrangement links TRBV6-6 to TRBJ1-1; TRBD1 is a possible D gene (6 bases). The CDR3 spans 12 residues. Trimming removed 6 bases at V and 11 bases at J, with 16 bases between. The V gene's germline CDR1 is MNHNY and CDR2 SVGAGI (reference sequence). The DNA for the CDR3 is TGTGCCAGCAGCGAACCCACAGGGCTGGCTTTCTTT. Translated, it gives CASSEPTGLAFF.

The genes are TRBV2 and TRBJ2-1; 8 bases fit TRBD2. Germline loops: CDR1 SNHLY, CDR2 FYNNEI. V shed 4 bases, J shed 10 bases, and the junction held 9 bases outside the gene matches. The CDR3 contains 14 residues. CDR3 amino acids: CASSGLAGLGEQFF. CDR3 in DNA: TGTGCCAGCAGTGGGCTAGCGGGTTTAGGAGAGCAGTTCTTC. The variable domain in full, with the rest retrieved from reference TRBV2 and TRBJ2-1, is EPEVTQTPSHQVTQMGQEVILRCVPISNHLYFYWYRQILGQKVEFLVSFYNNEISEKSEIFDDQFSVERPDGSNFTLKIRSTKLEDSAMYFCASSGLAGLGEQFFGPGTRLTVL.

V is TRBV10-1 and J is TRBJ1-3, with D perhaps matching TRBD1 (5 bases). The CDR3 has 13 residues. CDR1 is WNHNN and CDR2 is SYGVQD in the germline V gene (reference sequence). V was cut by 8 bases and J by 0 bases, with 8 bases left in between. CDR3 residues: CASLQVSGNTIYF. The CDR3 DNA is TGCGCCAGCCTACAGGTCTCTGGAAACACCATATATTTT.